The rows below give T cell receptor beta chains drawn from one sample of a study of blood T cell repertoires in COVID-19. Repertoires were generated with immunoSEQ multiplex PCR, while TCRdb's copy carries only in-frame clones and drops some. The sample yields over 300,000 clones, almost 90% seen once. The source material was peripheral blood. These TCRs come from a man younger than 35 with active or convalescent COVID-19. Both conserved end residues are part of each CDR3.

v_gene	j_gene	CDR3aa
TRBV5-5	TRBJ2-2	CASSGPGVATGELFF
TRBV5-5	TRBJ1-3	CASSPEEGRAGNTIYF
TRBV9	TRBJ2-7	CASSVAGTADPYEQYF
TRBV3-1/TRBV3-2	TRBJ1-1	CASSQEAAAVAFF
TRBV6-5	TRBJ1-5	CASSTGINQPQHF
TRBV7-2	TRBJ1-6	CASRLNRDRNSPLHF
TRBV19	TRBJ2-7	CASNQGDRGNDEQYF
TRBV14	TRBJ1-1	CASSQNRISAEAFF
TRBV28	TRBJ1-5	CASSLSGVSNQPQHF
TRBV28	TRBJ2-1	CASSLRQGSSYNEQFF
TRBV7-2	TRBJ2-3	CASSWSGGPTDTQYF
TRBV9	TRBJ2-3	CASSVGGVPDTQYF
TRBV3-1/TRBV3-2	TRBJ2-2	CASSRNGGAGGELFF
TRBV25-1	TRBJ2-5	CASSLEGRNQETQYF
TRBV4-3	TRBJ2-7	CASSRAAGSYEQYF
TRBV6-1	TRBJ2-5	CASSEAPGLAGSKETQYF
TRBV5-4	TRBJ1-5	CASSLLEEANQPQHF
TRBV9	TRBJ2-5	CASSVESGTSGETQYF
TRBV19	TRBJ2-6	CASSIDVTGANVLTF
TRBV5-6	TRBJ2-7	CASSHRGRGNYEQYF
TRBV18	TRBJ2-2	CASSPADRAANTGELFF
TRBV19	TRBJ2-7	CASSWRGGGSYEQYF
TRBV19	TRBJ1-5	CASGGTVQGSLFNQPQHF
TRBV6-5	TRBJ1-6	CASSAGGLGNSPLHF
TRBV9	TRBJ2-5	CASSALGRYQETQYF
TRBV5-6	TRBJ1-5	CASSLRGLGQPQHF
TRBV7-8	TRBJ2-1	CASSLETGSYNEQFF
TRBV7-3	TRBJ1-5	CASSLSGQGVQPQHF
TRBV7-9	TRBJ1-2	CASTRDRIDYGYTF
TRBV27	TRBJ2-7	CASSRDYEQYF
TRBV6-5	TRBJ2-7	CASRQGASRVEQYF
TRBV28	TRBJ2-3	CASRGGAGASTDTQYF
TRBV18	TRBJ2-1	CASSEERGRIDEQFF
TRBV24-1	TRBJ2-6	CATSEAPGHYLGANVLTF
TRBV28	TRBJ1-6	CASSQDRVVHF
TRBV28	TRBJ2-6	CASSRGFGANVLTF
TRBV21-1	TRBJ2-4	CASSKRGVAKNIQYF